This TCR beta chain was found in a study of shared clonotypes between healthy human individuals. Looked up from germline, CDR1 is SGDLS and CDR2 is YYNGEE. The CDR3 is 15 amino acids. The trim removed 3 bases at V and 4 bases at J, leaving 5 bases unmatched. Some clones are missing from TCRdb's copy, which holds only in-frame ones; the method was immunoSEQ multiplex PCR. The repertoire holds under 2.5 million clones, with under 95% as singletons. This rearrangement joins TRBV9 to TRBJ2-2; 8 nucleotides agree with TRBD2. This TCR was recovered from a man between 18 and 29 years old in good health. Some clones in this sample may be carry-over from other donors' samples. Sequencing input: naive CD4+ T cells from PBMCs. Sample subset: CD45RA+ positively selected. This CDR3 is CASSAPGLGTGELFF. The CDR3 DNA sequence: TGTGCCAGCAGCGCCCCGGGACTAGGCACCGGGGAGCTGTTTTTT.